A selection of T cell receptor beta chains follows, all from one sample in a study of identical twins. TCRdb itself ran the 5' RACE reads through MiXCR, one entry per CDR3 protein. This table has more than 400,000 distinct CDR3 sequences, 13% to 15% appearing once. The data also belong to a second study, concerning yellow fever vaccine responses in identical twins.

The sequencing sample was made of CD4+ T cells sorted from blood. The receptors shown here come from a woman aged 18-30 years in good health. The CDR3 runs from the conserved cysteine through the conserved F or W. D genes are given only for firm matches. Part of the rows lack a size; the others show once, few, many or a class for expanded clones.

abundance,v_gene,j_gene,d_gene,CDR3nt,CDR3aa
.,TRBV7-7,TRBJ2-1,TRBD2,TGTGCCAGCAGCTTAGGACTAGCGGGACATGAGCAGTTCTTC,CASSLGLAGHEQFF
few,TRBV21-1,TRBJ2-1,.,TGTGCCAGCAGCGATTTCACACTAGCCCGCGATGAGCAGTTCTTC,CASSDFTLARDEQFF
.,TRBV28,TRBJ1-1,.,TGTGCCAGCAAGGCCCGAGCCCCTAACACTGAAGCTTTCTTT,CASKARAPNTEAFF
.,TRBV24-1,TRBJ2-3,.,TGTGCCACCAGTGACCCTGAGCCCCTAGGCGCAGATACGCAGTATTTT,CATSDPEPLGADTQYF
.,TRBV20-1,TRBJ1-5,.,TGCAGTGCTAGAGATCTCAAAGCAGCTAGCAATCAGCCCCAGCATTTT,CSARDLKAASNQPQHF
.,TRBV5-1,TRBJ2-2,.,TGCGCCAGCAGCTTGCAAGGGGAGGCCACCGGGGAGCTGTTTTTT,CASSLQGEATGELFF
.,TRBV5-1,TRBJ2-4,.,TGCGCCAGCAGCTTGGACCTGACGGCCATTCAGTACTTC,CASSLDLTAIQYF
many,TRBV12-3/TRBV12-4,TRBJ2-5,.,TGTGCCAGCAGTTTCGTCAGTCAGACCCAGTACTTC,CASSFVSQTQYF
.,TRBV20-1,TRBJ2-3,TRBD2,TGCAGTGCTAGAGGTAGTCTAGCGGCTAGCACAGATACGCAGTATTTT,CSARGSLAASTDTQYF
few,TRBV18,TRBJ1-1,.,TGTGCCAGCTCACCTGCGGGGTTCACTGAAGCTTTCTTT,CASSPAGFTEAFF
.,TRBV12-3/TRBV12-4,TRBJ1-3,.,TGTGCCAGCAGTTTTGACTCTGGAAACACCATATATTTT,CASSFDSGNTIYF
few,TRBV11-2,TRBJ2-1,.,TGTGCCAGCAGCTCCATTAGCAATGAGCAGTTCTTC,CASSSISNEQFF
few,TRBV12-3/TRBV12-4,TRBJ1-5,.,TGTGCCAGCAGTTTAGCCACTAATCAGCCCCAGCATTTT,CASSLATNQPQHF
.,TRBV6-1,TRBJ2-1,TRBD2,TGTGCCAGCAGTGGGAAGGGAAGCGGGAGGGCTTTGGATGAGCAGTTCTTC,CASSGKGSGRALDEQFF
.,TRBV2,TRBJ1-4,.,TGTGCCAGCAGACTGAACCTAGGGGAAAAACTGTTTTTT,CASRLNLGEKLFF
many,TRBV10-3,TRBJ2-7,.,TGTGCCATAAGTAGCGGAACGACCTACGAGCAGTACTTC,CAISSGTTYEQYF
.,TRBV2,TRBJ2-3,TRBD2,TGTGCCAGCAGTGAGCCGGGACTAGCCGGTGATACGCAGTATTTT,CASSEPGLAGDTQYF
.,TRBV28,TRBJ2-3,.,TGTGCCAGCAGTTTACCCTGGACAGTGACTAGCACAGATACGCAGTATTTT,CASSLPWTVTSTDTQYF
few,TRBV2,TRBJ2-3,.,TGTGCCAGCAGTTTCCAACGACTTAGCACAGATACGCAGTATTTT,CASSFQRLSTDTQYF
few,TRBV19,TRBJ2-1,.,TGTGCCAGTACGGCCCAGGGGTACAATGAGCAGTTCTTC,CASTAQGYNEQFF
.,TRBV20-1,TRBJ2-1,TRBD1,TGCAGTGCTGGCGGGACAGGGAACTACAATGAGCAGTTCTTC,CSAGGTGNYNEQFF
.,TRBV28,TRBJ1-1,.,TGTGCCAGCAGTTTGGCGCAGGGCGCTTTCTTT,CASSLAQGAFF
few,TRBV19,TRBJ2-3,.,TGTGCCAGTCCCGCAGGGCGTGCTAGCACAGATACGCAGTATTTT,CASPAGRASTDTQYF
.,TRBV27,TRBJ1-1,.,TGTGCCAGCAGGGGAAGCGTCACTGAAGCTTTCTTT,CASRGSVTEAFF
.,TRBV19,TRBJ1-4,.,TGTGCCAGTAGTATTTTGGGGGGAAAACTGTTTTTT,CASSILGGKLFF
.,TRBV2,TRBJ2-1,.,TGTGCCAGCAGTGAATCGGGGACAGCGGGGCCGGAGTTCTTC,CASSESGTAGPEFF
.,TRBV29-1,TRBJ1-1,.,TGCAGCGTTGAACGGCGCCCGTGGGAGGGGGTGGTTTTTGGGGCTGAAGCTTTCTTT,CSVERRPWEGVVFGAEAFF
.,TRBV5-1,TRBJ2-2,.,TGCGCCAGCAGCCTAGCCCCCGGGACGGAGAACACCGGGGAGCTGTTTTTT,CASSLAPGTENTGELFF
few,TRBV29-1,TRBJ2-2,.,TGCAGCGTGGCCCGCTACACCGGGGAGCTGTTTTTT,CSVARYTGELFF
few,TRBV12-3/TRBV12-4,TRBJ1-4,.,TGTGCCAGCAGTCCCCGGGACACCTATGAAAAACTGTTTTTT,CASSPRDTYEKLFF
few,TRBV5-1,TRBJ2-3,.,TGCGCCAGCAGCTCGAAGGATACGCAGTATTTT,CASSSKDTQYF
few,TRBV7-9,TRBJ2-2,.,TGTGCCAGCAGCACGGACGCGAACACCGGGGAGCTGTTTTTT,CASSTDANTGELFF
few,TRBV6-1,TRBJ2-1,.,TGTGCCAGCACCGAGGGGGGGAGGGCAGAGCAGTTCTTC,CASTEGGRAEQFF
.,TRBV6-5,TRBJ1-1,.,TGTGCCAGCAGTTACGCGGGGGGAAACACTGAAGCTTTCTTT,CASSYAGGNTEAFF
.,TRBV5-1,TRBJ2-2,.,TGCGCCAGCAGCTTGCATGGGGACACCGGGGAGCTGTTTTTT,CASSLHGDTGELFF
few,TRBV6-1,TRBJ1-5,.,TGTGCCAGCAGGGAGACTCAGGTGCAGCCCCAGCATTTT,CASRETQVQPQHF
.,TRBV12-3/TRBV12-4,TRBJ2-3,.,TGTGCCAGCAGTTTAGACAAAACTAGCACAGATACGCACTATTTT,CASSLDKTSTDTHYF
many,TRBV7-9,TRBJ2-1,.,TGTGCCAGCAGCGTCGCGACGAGCTCCTACAATGAGCAGTTCTTC,CASSVATSSYNEQFF
few,TRBV7-2,TRBJ2-1,TRBD2,TGTGCCAGCAGCTTAGTAGCGGGAGGGGGTGAGCAGTTCTTC,CASSLVAGGGEQFF
.,TRBV12-3/TRBV12-4,TRBJ2-7,.,TGTGCCAGCAGTTTAGCGTCGGCCGCCTACGAGCAGTACTTC,CASSLASAAYEQYF
few,TRBV7-2,TRBJ2-7,.,TGTGCCAGCAGCTTGCGGCCCGGGGCCTACGAGCAGTACTTC,CASSLRPGAYEQYF
.,TRBV19,TRBJ2-7,.,TGTGCCAGTAGTATAGGGGAAGCCGAGCAGTACTTC,CASSIGEAEQYF
few,TRBV15,TRBJ2-2,.,TGTGCCACCAGCAGAGTTTATACGGGAGCCGGGGAGCTGTTTTTT,CATSRVYTGAGELFF
few,TRBV11-2,TRBJ2-7,.,TGTGCCAGCAGCCCCACGGCGCGTCGGGAGCAGTACTTC,CASSPTARREQYF
.,TRBV14,TRBJ2-1,.,TGTGCCAGCAGCCCCCTCCGGGACCCTGAGCAGTTCTTC,CASSPLRDPEQFF
.,TRBV11-2,TRBJ1-2,TRBD1,TGTGCCAGCAGTGACAGGGGGCGTTTGTTTGGTGGCTACACCTTC,CASSDRGRLFGGYTF
few,TRBV20-1,TRBJ2-7,.,TGCAGTGCTAGTATGGAGGCCTACGAGCAGTACTTC,CSASMEAYEQYF
many,TRBV12-3/TRBV12-4,TRBJ2-2,.,TGTGCCAGCAGTAGTCGAGGGGAGCTGTTTTTT,CASSSRGELFF
.,TRBV5-8,TRBJ2-2,TRBD1,TGTGCCAGCAGAGTTAGACAGGGGGCGCGGACCGGGGAGCTGTTTTTT,CASRVRQGARTGELFF
few,TRBV7-6,TRBJ1-1,.,TGTGCCAGCAGCTCCGGTGGAGGGGTTACTGAAGCTTTCTTT,CASSSGGGVTEAFF
few,TRBV3-1,TRBJ1-2,.,TGTGCCAGCAGCCAGAGAGACGTCGGGGGTGGCTACACCTTC,CASSQRDVGGGYTF
.,TRBV20-1,TRBJ1-2,.,TGCAGTGCTAGAGATCTGGGGTGGGCAGTTGATGGCTACACCTTC,CSARDLGWAVDGYTF
.,TRBV28,TRBJ2-7,.,TGTGCCAGCACCGCCGAATACGAGCAGTACTTC,CASTAEYEQYF
.,TRBV7-9,TRBJ2-5,.,TGTGCCAGCAGCTTAGGGACTAACAAAGAGACCCAGTACTTC,CASSLGTNKETQYF